This T cell receptor beta chain was captured in a study of T cells in Graves' hyperthyroidism and ophthalmopathy. Study in general: Peripheral blood was taken when the disease was first diagnosed, before any treatment began.

An absence of ophthalmopathy progression within 18 months meant stable Graves' hyperthyroidism. Of note for this clonotype: Its antigen is unidentified.

There were TCR beta CDR3 regions amplified from RNA transcripts. The HTBI primer set served for first-round RT-PCR of the TCR CDR3. TCRdb re-called the multiplex PCR reads with MiXCR, one entry per CDR3 protein. The sample has about 420,000 distinct CDR3 sequences; around 16% are singletons. Per the germline V gene, CDR1 is SEHNR and CDR2 is FQNEAQ (reference sequence). Unmatched junction bases numbered 6, after V lost 5 bases and J lost 0 bases. The CDR3 consists of 16 residues. General observations from the study: The blood repertoire included most of the expanded thyroid clonotypes above 0.001.

Sequencing used blood. J is TRBJ1-3 and V is TRBV7-9; 8 bases fit TRBD1. The clonotype originates from a woman younger than 30 with Graves' hyperthyroidism. The CDR3 loop is CASSMGQASSGNTIYF. The CDR3 coding sequence is TGTGCCAGCAGCATGGGACAGGCTTCCTCTGGAAACACCATATATTTT.